Listed below are T cell receptor beta chains from one sample, sequenced in a study of graft-versus-host responses after intestinal transplantation. What these receptors recognize is not known. This table comes from immunoSEQ multiplex PCR, and its TCRdb copy is limited to in-frame clones, with some not included. Among about 89,000 clones listed, approximately 92% were seen once. Sequencing was performed on unstimulated CD4+ T cells sorted from spleen or lymph node cells, taken before intestinal transplant. The receptors shown here come from a human donor who received an intestinal transplant. CDR3s leave out the opening cysteine and the closing phenylalanine or tryptophan. Fields, in order: V gene, CDR3 length, J gene, CDR3 protein.

v_call: TRBV18; cdr3_length: 11; j_call: TRBJ2-5; cdr3_aa: ASSPSREETQY
v_call: TRBV7-9; cdr3_length: 12; j_call: TRBJ1-1; cdr3_aa: ASSLNRDGTEAF
v_call: TRBV20-1; cdr3_length: 9; j_call: TRBJ1-4; cdr3_aa: SAKQDVKLF
v_call: TRBV18; cdr3_length: 13; j_call: TRBJ2-2; cdr3_aa: ASSPLAPHTGELF
v_call: TRBV9; cdr3_length: 13; j_call: TRBJ2-1; cdr3_aa: ASSVELAGYNEQF
v_call: TRBV5-6; cdr3_length: 12; j_call: TRBJ2-7; cdr3_aa: ASSLRSGALEQY
v_call: TRBV7-2; cdr3_length: 12; j_call: TRBJ1-3; cdr3_aa: ASSFDSSGNTIY
v_call: TRBV5-1; cdr3_length: 21; j_call: TRBJ2-1; cdr3_aa: ASSLAELGKRKGLAGVGNEQF
v_call: TRBV7-8; cdr3_length: 11; j_call: TRBJ1-1; cdr3_aa: ASSFGQDTEAF
v_call: TRBV5-1; cdr3_length: 14; j_call: TRBJ2-1; cdr3_aa: ASISHRGSSYNEQF
v_call: TRBV5-6; cdr3_length: 13; j_call: TRBJ1-1; cdr3_aa: ASSLMISQNTEAF
v_call: TRBV13; cdr3_length: 14; j_call: TRBJ2-3; cdr3_aa: ASSPGQGAGTDTQY
v_call: TRBV6-1; cdr3_length: 9; j_call: TRBJ2-5; cdr3_aa: ATTIGVGGN
v_call: TRBV13; cdr3_length: 12; j_call: TRBJ2-7; cdr3_aa: ASSLGSGAYEQY
v_call: TRBV28; cdr3_length: 14; j_call: TRBJ1-3; cdr3_aa: ASSLVQGAPGNTIY
v_call: TRBV7-6; cdr3_length: 12; j_call: TRBJ2-3; cdr3_aa: ASSLGGAGDTQY
v_call: TRBV28; cdr3_length: 11; j_call: TRBJ1-5; cdr3_aa: ASSFTWNQPQH
v_call: TRBV7-9; cdr3_length: 15; j_call: TRBJ2-2; cdr3_aa: ASRPGLGPANTGELF